Below, one T cell receptor beta chain is given with its context. TCRdb called the RT-PCR reads again in MiXCR, with one record for every CDR3 protein. Of around 700,000 distinct CDR3 sequences in the sample, 12% to 15% are singletons; the top ten hold 3.6%. The junction had 11 bases not matched to a gene; V was cut back by 0 bases and J by 5 bases. Germline V CDR1 and CDR2: SGHRS, YFSETQ. CDR3 size: 19 residues. The V call is TRBV5-1, the J call TRBJ1-6; 10 nucleotides match TRBD1. Source material: memory CD4+ T cells from blood. The sequence came from a female donor in good health, serving as a healthy control. The CDR3 loop is CASSLGMPGQGSNNSPLHF. The CDR3, as DNA: TGCGCCAGCAGCTTGGGTATGCCGGGACAGGGGTCGAATAATTCACCCCTCCACTTT.